This T cell receptor (beta chain) was identified in a study of T cell changes during pregnancy in multiple sclerosis (dated by TCRdb to between 2017 and 2020). About the investigation overall: Changes in the T cell repertoire over the course of pregnancy were examined in this study in women with multiple sclerosis.

Turning to this clone: Its antigen is currently not known. No much larger clone exists at a distance of one base, and base qualities are not known.

CDR1 MNHNS and CDR2 SASEGT are derived from the germline V gene. V is shortened by 7 bases, J by 0 bases, and the region joining them spans 12 bases. Taken from cysteine to phenylalanine, the CDR3 has 15 residues. The sequence is cut down to CDR3 DNA, 45 bases in frame from base 1. The receptor library was made with the immunoSEQ multiplex PCR assay. TCRdb took over this immuneACCESS table, retaining in-frame rearrangements with V and J assigned. Such tables are incomplete; in checked studies, under half of the missing clones stem from an unresolved V gene, and the remainder is unexplained. For this sample the table gives around 30,000 clones, of which roughly nine tenths were detected only once. Of the sample, around 0.7% is held by the ten largest clones.

This clonotype originated in a female donor with multiple sclerosis, enrolled in a pregnancy study. The chain is encoded by TRBV6-1 joined to TRBJ1-4; matching of 6 bases hints at TRBD1 as the D gene. The sample in question was CD4+ T cells from peripheral blood mononuclear cells, obtained in the first trimester of pregnancy. The nucleotides read TGTGCCAGCACCTTGACAGGTGCAACTAATGAAAAACTGTTTTTT. This yields the protein CASTLTGATNEKLFF.